The text below deals with one TCR beta chain. The repertoire was sequenced with immunoSEQ multiplex PCR; TCRdb's copy has only in-frame clones and lacks some. The sample records more than 50,000 clones, about 85% being singletons. This sample is drawn from a study of OX40 agonist ivuxolimab in advanced cancers. Anyone with autoimmune disease history or systemic immunosuppression was excluded. The CDR3 is 16 residues long. The germline CDR1 and CDR2 sequences are MNHNY and SVGAGI (reference sequence). V was cut by 2 bases and J by 0 bases, with 13 bases left in between. This sequence originates from an adult with an advanced solid tumor such as melanoma, head and neck, liver or kidney cancer. The chain recombines TRBV6-6 with TRBJ1-1; no clear D. The material was CD4+ or CD8+ T cells sorted from blood, obtained in a trial of the OX40 agonist ivuxolimab. CDR3 bases: TGTGCCAGCAGTTACGAGAAGGGAACTGTGAACACTGAAGCTTTCTTT. Translating gives CASSYEKGTVNTEAFF.